This T cell receptor (beta chain) stems from a study of T cells in localized non-small cell lung cancer. This CDR3 contains 15 residues. Germline V gene lookup returns CDR1 MGHRA and CDR2 YSYEKL. V gave up 0 bases and J gave up 7 bases; unmatched junction bases: 4. This clone was picked up one time. Assay used: immunoSEQ multiplex PCR; TCRdb lists only in-frame clones, some missing. This table has approximately 21,000 clones, roughly 86% appearing once. The rearrangement links TRBV4-1 to TRBJ1-5; 9 nucleotides match TRBD1. Sequenced here: peripheral blood mononuclear cells, sampled before any cancer treatment. The receptor was derived from a male donor at least 60 years old with stage II lung adenocarcinoma. In nucleotides, the CDR3 is TGCGCCAGCAGCCAAGAACAGGGGGCTGGACAGCCCCAGCATTTT. It codes for CASSQEQGAGQPQHF.